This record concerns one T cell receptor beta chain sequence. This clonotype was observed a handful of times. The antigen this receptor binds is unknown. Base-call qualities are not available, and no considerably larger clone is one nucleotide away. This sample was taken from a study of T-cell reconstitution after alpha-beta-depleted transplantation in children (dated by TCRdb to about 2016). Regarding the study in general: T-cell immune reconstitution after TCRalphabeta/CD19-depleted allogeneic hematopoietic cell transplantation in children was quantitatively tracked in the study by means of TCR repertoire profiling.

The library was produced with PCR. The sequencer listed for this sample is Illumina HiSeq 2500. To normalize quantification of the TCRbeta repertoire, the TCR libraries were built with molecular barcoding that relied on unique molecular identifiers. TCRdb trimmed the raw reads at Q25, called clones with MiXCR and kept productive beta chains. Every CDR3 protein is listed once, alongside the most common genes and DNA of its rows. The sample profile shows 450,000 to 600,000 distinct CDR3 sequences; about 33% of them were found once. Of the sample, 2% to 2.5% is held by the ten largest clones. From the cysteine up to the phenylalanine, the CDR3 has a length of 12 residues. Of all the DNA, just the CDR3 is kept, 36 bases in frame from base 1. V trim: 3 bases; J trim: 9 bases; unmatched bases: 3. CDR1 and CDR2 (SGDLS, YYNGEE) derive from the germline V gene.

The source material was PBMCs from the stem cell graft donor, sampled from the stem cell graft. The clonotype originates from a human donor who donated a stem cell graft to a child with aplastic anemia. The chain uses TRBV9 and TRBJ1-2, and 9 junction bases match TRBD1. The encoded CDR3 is CASSGDRASYTF. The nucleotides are TGTGCCAGCAGCGGGGACAGGGCTAGCTACACCTTC.